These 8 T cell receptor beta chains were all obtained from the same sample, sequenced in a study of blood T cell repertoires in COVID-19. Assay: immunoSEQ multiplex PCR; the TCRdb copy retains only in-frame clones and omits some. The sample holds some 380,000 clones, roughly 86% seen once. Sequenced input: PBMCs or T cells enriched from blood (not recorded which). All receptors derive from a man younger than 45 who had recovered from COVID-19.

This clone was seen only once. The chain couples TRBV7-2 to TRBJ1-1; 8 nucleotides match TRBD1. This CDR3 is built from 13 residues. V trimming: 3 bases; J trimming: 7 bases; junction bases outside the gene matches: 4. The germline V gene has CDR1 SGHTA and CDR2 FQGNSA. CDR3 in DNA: TGTGCCAGCAGCTTGGACAGGGTCGATGAAGCTTTCTTT. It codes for CASSLDRVDEAFF.

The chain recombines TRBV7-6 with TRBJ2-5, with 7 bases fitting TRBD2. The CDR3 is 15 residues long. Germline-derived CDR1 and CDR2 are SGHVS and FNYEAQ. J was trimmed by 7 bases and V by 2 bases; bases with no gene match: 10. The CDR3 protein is CASSLSRRGEGTQYF. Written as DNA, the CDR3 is TGTGCCAGCAGCTTATCGAGACGAGGGGAGGGGACCCAGTACTTC.

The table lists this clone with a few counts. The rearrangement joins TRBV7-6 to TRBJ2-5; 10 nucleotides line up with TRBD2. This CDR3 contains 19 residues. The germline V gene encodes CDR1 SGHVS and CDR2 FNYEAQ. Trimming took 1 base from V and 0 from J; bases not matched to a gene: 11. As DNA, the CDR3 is TGTGCCAGCAGCTTAGACGTAGCGGGGGGCTATGGGGACCAAGAGACCCAGTACTTC. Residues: CASSLDVAGGYGDQETQYF.

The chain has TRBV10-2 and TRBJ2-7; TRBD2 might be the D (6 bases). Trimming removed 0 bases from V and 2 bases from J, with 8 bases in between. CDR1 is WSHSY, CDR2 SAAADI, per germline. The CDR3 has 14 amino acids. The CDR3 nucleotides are TGCGCCAGCAGTGAGTCGTGGGAGGCCTACGAGCAGTACTTC. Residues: CASSESWEAYEQYF.

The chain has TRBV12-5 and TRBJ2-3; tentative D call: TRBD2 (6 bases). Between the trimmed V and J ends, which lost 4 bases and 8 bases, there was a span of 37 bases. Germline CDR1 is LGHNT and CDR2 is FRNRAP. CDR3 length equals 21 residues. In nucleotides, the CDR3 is TGTGCTAGTGGTTCAGGACGGGCCCTCTCACCAAGAAAGGACCTGGGAGGTACGCAGTATTTT. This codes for CASGSGRALSPRKDLGGTQYF. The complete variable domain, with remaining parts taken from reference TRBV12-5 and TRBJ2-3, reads DARVTQTPRHKVTEMGQEVTMRCQPILGHNTVFWYRQTMMQGLELLAYFRNRAPLDDSGMPKDRFSAEMPDATLATLKIQPSEPRDSAVYFCASGSGRALSPRKDLGGTQYFGPGTRLTVL.

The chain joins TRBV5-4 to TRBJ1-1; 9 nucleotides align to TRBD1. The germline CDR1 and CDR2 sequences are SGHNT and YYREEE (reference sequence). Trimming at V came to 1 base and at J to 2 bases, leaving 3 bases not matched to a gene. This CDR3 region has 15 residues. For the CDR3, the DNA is TGTGCCAGCAGCTTGTGGGACAGGGACAACACTGAAGCTTTCTTT. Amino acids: CASSLWDRDNTEAFF.

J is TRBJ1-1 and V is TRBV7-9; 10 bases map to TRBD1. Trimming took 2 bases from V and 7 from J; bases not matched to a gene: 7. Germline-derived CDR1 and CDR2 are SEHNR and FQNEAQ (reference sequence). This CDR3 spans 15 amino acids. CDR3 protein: CASSLFRTGGFEAFF. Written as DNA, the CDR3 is TGTGCCAGCAGCTTATTTAGGACAGGGGGATTTGAAGCTTTCTTT.

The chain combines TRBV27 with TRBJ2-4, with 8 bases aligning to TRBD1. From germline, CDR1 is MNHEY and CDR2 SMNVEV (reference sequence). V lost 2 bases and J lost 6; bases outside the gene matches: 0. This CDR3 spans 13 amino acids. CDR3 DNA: TGTGCCAGCAGTTTACAGGGGGCAAACATTCAGTACTTC. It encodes CASSLQGANIQYF.